This T cell receptor beta chain was captured in a study of T cell responses to AZD1222 COVID-19 vaccine. General study findings and limits: Only five or six AZD1222 recipients were seropositive at baseline. Clonal diversity was possibly underestimated, and the donors were mostly white British, with more females.

A remark on this clone: Its target is unknown.

Germline values: CDR1 KGHSH, CDR2 LQKENI. Trimming took off 3 bases at V and 0 bases at J, with 12 bases between the two ends. The CDR3 has 16 amino acids. Profiled with immunoSEQ multiplex PCR; TCRdb holds only in-frame clones, not every one. Of roughly 110,000 clones listed, 92% are singletons. The chain couples TRBV18 to TRBJ1-3; D unresolved. This TCR derives from an adult who received the AZD1222 COVID-19 vaccine. The sequenced sample was peripheral blood, obtained 28 days after the second AZD1222 dose. The CDR3 reads CASSPRQRDSGNTIYF. DNA of the CDR3: TGTGCCAGCTCACCGCGACAACGAGACTCTGGAAACACCATATATTTT.